This passage covers 29 T cell receptor beta chains from one sample sequenced in a study of control samples from healthy donors and cancer patients. Here immunoSEQ multiplex PCR was the method, and the copy in TCRdb shows in-frame clones only, minus some. The table has 50,000 to 75,000 clones, 65% to 90% seen once; the top ten hold about 5%. Material: blood. These receptor sequences come from a man aged 35 to 55 in good health.

CDR3 coding DNA: TGTGCCAGCTTTGTTTCTAGCGGGAGGGCTGGAGATACGCAGTATTTT. This codes for CASFVSSGRAGDTQYF. This rearrangement joins TRBV27 to TRBJ2-3; 12 bases align to TRBD2. This CDR3 comprises 16 residues. V was clipped by 8 bases and J by 5 bases; unmatched bases: 11. The germline CDR1 and CDR2 sequences are MNHEY and SMNVEV (reference sequence).

J is TRBJ2-1 and V is TRBV5-1; 8 nucleotides align to TRBD2. The germline gives CDR1 SGHRS, CDR2 YFSETQ. This CDR3 has 15 residues. V shed 0 bases and J 5 bases; nucleotides not matched to a gene: 4. CDR3 DNA sequence: TGCGCCAGCAGCTTGGGAGCGGGAGCAAACAATGAGCAGTTCTTC. Amino acid sequence: CASSLGAGANNEQFF.

The V call is TRBV29-1, the J call TRBJ2-7; no clear D gene. Germline V CDR1 and CDR2: SQVTM, ANQGSEA. CDR3 length equals 13 residues. V lost 4 bases to trimming and J lost 2 bases, with 12 bases between them. The CDR3 protein is CSVVGPGTYEQYF. The CDR3 DNA is TGCAGCGTTGTGGGCCCGGGTACCTACGAGCAGTACTTC.

The J gene is TRBJ2-2, the V gene TRBV3-1 (or the pseudogene TRBV3-2), with D perhaps matching TRBD1 (6 bases). The CDR3 has 16 residues. V dropped 8 bases and J dropped 5 bases, with 21 bases sitting between them. Germline CDR1 LGHDT, CDR2 YNNKEL (reference sequence). CDR3 nucleotides: TGTGCCAGCTTTAACAGGGTACGGGGATTGACCGGGGAGCTGTTTTTT. Translated: CASFNRVRGLTGELFF.

J is TRBJ1-1 and V is TRBV29-1; no reliable D call. V lost 6 bases and J 0 bases, leaving 8 bases between the germline ends. Germline V gene sequence: CDR1 SQVTM, CDR2 ANQGSEA. CDR3 size: 12 residues. CDR3 residues: CSVHTLNTEAFF. As DNA, the CDR3 is TGCAGCGTCCACACTTTGAACACTGAAGCTTTCTTT.

This chain joins TRBV7-9 and TRBJ2-7; TRBD2 matches 12 bases. The V gene's germline CDR1 is SEHNR and CDR2 FQNEAQ (reference sequence). The J segment lost 3 bases and the V segment lost 7 bases, leaving 13 bases of the junction unmatched. CDR3 size: 17 residues. For the CDR3, the DNA is TGTGCCAGCACCTCTCTAGCGGGAGGGCCTAGGGGCTACGAGCAGTACTTC. Protein: CASTSLAGGPRGYEQYF.

The chain uses TRBV6-5 and TRBJ1-4; 7 bases fit TRBD1. The CDR3 loop spans 15 amino acids. V lost 5 bases to trimming and J lost 3 bases; unmatched junction nucleotides: 6. Per the germline V gene, CDR1 is MNHEY and CDR2 is SVGAGI. The CDR3 sequence: CASSPPGQSNEKLFF. Written as DNA, the CDR3 is TGTGCCAGCAGTCCGCCGGGACAGTCTAATGAAAAACTGTTTTTT.

The gene calls are TRBV28 and TRBJ2-7; 16 bases line up with TRBD2. This CDR3 has 15 amino acids. The germline V gene has CDR1 MDHEN and CDR2 SYDVKM. V lost 3 bases and J lost 4; bases outside the gene matches: 0. Here the CDR3 reads CASSLGLAGGYEQYF. CDR3 DNA sequence: TGTGCCAGCAGTTTGGGACTAGCGGGAGGGTACGAGCAGTACTTC.

The V call is TRBV7-8, the J call TRBJ1-4; D may be TRBD1 (5 bases). Per germline, CDR1 SGHVS and CDR2 FQNEAQ. The CDR3 consists of 17 residues. Trimming removed 1 base from V and 0 bases from J, with 12 bases in between. The CDR3 DNA sequence: TGTGCCAGCAGCTTAGTGGCAGGGTTTGCAACTAATGAAAAACTGTTTTTT. This sequence encodes CASSLVAGFATNEKLFF.

J is TRBJ2-1 and V is TRBV4-1; D might be TRBD1 or TRBD2, each matching 6 bases. Germline CDR1 reads MGHRA; CDR2 reads YSYEKL. Trimming took off 3 bases at V and 4 bases at J, with 13 bases between the two ends. The CDR3 totals 15 residues. CDR3 bases: TGCGCCAGCAGCCATAGGGGGACTCCGTACAATGAGCAGTTCTTC. It is translated as CASSHRGTPYNEQFF.

The chain has TRBV10-3 and TRBJ1-5; weak D call: TRBD1 (5 bases). Germline loops: CDR1 ENHRY, CDR2 SYGVKD. This CDR3 spans 13 amino acids. V shed 10 bases and J shed 2 bases, with 12 bases lying between them. In DNA, the CDR3 is TGTGCCAGCCAGGGTTTGGGCAATCAGCCCCAGCATTTT. It specifies CASQGLGNQPQHF.

The rearrangement links TRBV7-9 to TRBJ2-5; no clear D. Germline V gene sequence: CDR1 SEHNR, CDR2 FQNEAQ (reference sequence). CDR3 size: 13 residues. Trimming took 1 base from V and 1 from J, leaving 4 bases between them. The DNA of the CDR3 is TGTGCCAGCAGCTTAGGCGGCCAAGAGACCCAGTACTTC. Translated: CASSLGGQETQYF.

The rearrangement links TRBV9 to TRBJ1-2, with 9 bases matching TRBD1. Germline lookup yields CDR1 SGDLS and CDR2 YYNGEE. J lost 8 bases, V lost 4 bases, and 9 bases had no gene match. The CDR3 totals 14 residues. DNA of the CDR3: TGTGCCAGCAGCCTAACACAGGGGGCGGGAGGCTACACCTTC. Its protein is CASSLTQGAGGYTF.

The gene calls are TRBV19 and TRBJ2-2; D perhaps matches TRBD1 (6 bases). Trimming took 4 bases from V and 6 from J, leaving 15 bases between them. Germline CDR1 is LNHDA and CDR2 is SQIVND (reference sequence). CDR3 size: 15 residues. Written as DNA, the CDR3 is TGTGCCAGTAGTAAAACCAACAGGGTGGCCGGGGAGCTGTTTTTT. This sequence encodes CASSKTNRVAGELFF.

This clone was seen a single time. V is TRBV4-1 and J is TRBJ1-1; 7 bases match TRBD1. CDR3 size: 15 residues. The V gene end was trimmed by 4 bases and the J gene end by 5 bases; junction bases not matched to a gene: 10. Germline-derived CDR1 and CDR2 are MGHRA and YSYEKL. The CDR3 here is CASSRKGTEDTEAFF. CDR3 bases: TGCGCCAGCAGCCGGAAAGGGACAGAAGATACTGAAGCTTTCTTT.

V and J are TRBV3-1 (or the pseudogene TRBV3-2) and TRBJ1-1; D unclear. Per the germline V gene, CDR1 is LGHDT and CDR2 is YNNKEL (reference sequence). Trimming shortened V by 2 bases and J by 0 bases, and 4 bases separated the two germline ends. This CDR3 is built from 13 residues. The DNA for the CDR3 is TGTGCCAGCAGCCAACAGATGAACACTGAAGCTTTCTTT. Its protein product is CASSQQMNTEAFF.

The rearrangement links TRBV5-5 to TRBJ2-7; 9 bases align to TRBD2. The CDR3 sequence is 14 residues long. The germline CDR1 and CDR2 sequences are SGHKS and YYEKEE (reference sequence). Trimming removed 3 bases from V and 9 bases from J; junction bases left unmatched: 10. The CDR3 protein is CASSSETSGGVQYF. CDR3 DNA: TGTGCCAGCAGCTCGGAGACTAGCGGAGGAGTGCAGTACTTC.

This clone was observed a few times. V and J are TRBV6-5 and TRBJ1-5; D unclear. Deletions cut 6 bases from V and 4 bases from J, with 10 bases between. The germline gives CDR1 MNHEY, CDR2 SVGAGI. CDR3 length: 13 residues. The CDR3 sequence is CASRLGPNQPQHF. CDR3 DNA sequence: TGTGCCAGCAGGTTAGGACCGAATCAGCCCCAGCATTTT.

The genes are TRBV28 and TRBJ1-1; D perhaps matches TRBD1 (5 bases). This CDR3 is 15 amino acids long. Trimming took 3 bases from V and 0 from J, leaving 11 bases between them. Germline-derived CDR1 and CDR2 are MDHEN and SYDVKM. The CDR3 DNA sequence: TGTGCCAGCAGTTTTTTGAGGGGTCTGAACACTGAAGCTTTCTTT. Translating gives CASSFLRGLNTEAFF. The full variable domain, completed using reference TRBV28 and TRBJ1-1, is DVKVTQSSRYLVKRTGEKVFLECVQDMDHENMFWYRQDPGLGLRLIYFSYDVKMKEKGDIPEGYSVSREKKERFSLILESASTNQTSMYLCASSFLRGLNTEAFFGQGTRLTVV.

This chain connects TRBV5-6 to TRBJ1-2; D is ambiguous. Trimming took off 4 bases at V and 0 bases at J, with 4 bases between the two ends. The CDR3 is 12 residues long. Germline CDR1 SGHDT, CDR2 YYEEEE. The DNA for the CDR3 is TGTGCCAGCAGCGTCCCTAACTATGGCTACACCTTC. Translating gives CASSVPNYGYTF.

This clone has just a few counts. The chain has TRBV4-3 and TRBJ1-5; D is uncertain. The length of the CDR3 is 15 residues. Germline V CDR1 and CDR2: LGHNA, YSLEER. V lost 0 bases and J 6 bases, leaving 12 bases between the germline ends. The CDR3 loop reads CASSQEAGILQPQHF. The CDR3 DNA reads TGCGCCAGCAGCCAAGAAGCGGGGATACTTCAGCCCCAGCATTTT.

The V gene is TRBV12-5, the J gene TRBJ2-2; D unresolved. CDR1 and CDR2 from the germline V gene are LGHNT and FRNRAP. V lost 1 base and J 2 bases, leaving 8 bases between the germline ends. This CDR3 region has 15 residues. The CDR3 sequence is CASGLGLGNTGELFF. The CDR3 bases are TGTGCTAGTGGTTTGGGACTGGGAAACACCGGGGAGCTGTTTTTT.

The chain has TRBV7-6 and TRBJ2-1; 8 bases align to TRBD2. Germline V gene sequence: CDR1 SGHVS, CDR2 FNYEAQ. The CDR3 runs to 13 residues. J lost 8 bases, V lost 4 bases, and 4 bases had no gene match. CDR3 protein: CASSSWTSHEQFF. CDR3 bases: TGTGCCAGCAGCTCCTGGACTAGCCATGAGCAGTTCTTC.

This clone came up once. The CDR3 nucleotides are TGTGCCAGCAGTTATTCGGACAGGGCCAATGAGCAGTTCTTC. It yields the protein CASSYSDRANEQFF. The rearrangement joins TRBV6-6 to TRBJ2-1; 8 bases agree with TRBD1. The V gene end was trimmed by 3 bases and the J gene end by 6 bases; junction bases not matched to a gene: 4. Germline lookup yields CDR1 MNHNY and CDR2 SVGAGI (reference sequence). The CDR3 runs 14 residues.

This chain links TRBV6-5 with TRBJ1-1; D is undetermined. Germline V lookup: CDR1 MNHEY, CDR2 SVGAGI. The CDR3 totals 14 residues. V was shortened by 6 bases and J by 0 bases, with 11 bases between the two germline ends. The CDR3 spells CASRSQAMNTEAFF. The CDR3, as DNA: TGTGCCAGCAGATCGCAAGCAATGAACACTGAAGCTTTCTTT.

V is TRBV6-5 and J is TRBJ2-5; D not resolved. The CDR3 runs to 14 residues. V was cut by 0 bases and J by 2 bases, with 7 bases left in between. Per the germline V gene, CDR1 is MNHEY and CDR2 is SVGAGI. In DNA, the CDR3 is TGTGCCAGCAGTTACTCGAGGCGACAAGAGACCCAGTACTTC. This codes for CASSYSRRQETQYF.

The chain has TRBV9 and TRBJ2-2; perhaps TRBD1 as D (6 bases). Trimming shortened V by 4 bases and J by 2 bases, and 15 bases separated the two germline ends. The CDR3 length is 16 residues. Per the germline V gene, CDR1 is SGDLS and CDR2 is YYNGEE. CDR3 nucleotides: TGTGCCAGCAGCCCCGGGACAAAAACAAACACCGGGGAGCTGTTTTTT. Its translation: CASSPGTKTNTGELFF.

The rearrangement links TRBV5-1 to TRBJ1-2; TRBD1 matches 7 bases. The trim removed 4 bases at V and 4 bases at J, leaving 10 bases unmatched. The CDR3 runs 15 residues. The V gene's germline CDR1 is SGHRS and CDR2 YFSETQ. The CDR3 DNA is TGCGCCAGCAGCCCGGAAGGGGGCCCTGGCTATGGCTACACCTTC. Its translation: CASSPEGGPGYGYTF.

The genes are TRBV4-3 and TRBJ2-6; D is unresolved. The V and J ends lost 0 bases and 1 base respectively, with 10 bases between them. CDR1 LGHNA and CDR2 YSLEER come from the germline V gene. The CDR3 spans 17 residues. CDR3 DNA sequence: TGCGCCAGCAGCCAAGACAGAACCCATTCTGGGGCCAACGTCCTGACTTTC. This codes for CASSQDRTHSGANVLTF.